These 24 T cell receptor beta chains were all obtained from the same sample, sequenced in a study of radiotherapy plus CTLA-4 blockade in lung cancer. Repertoires were generated with immunoSEQ multiplex PCR, while TCRdb's copy carries only in-frame clones and drops some. The sample lists tens of thousands of clones; 84% were seen once. Specimen: peripheral blood, collected from a patient treated with radiotherapy plus ipilimumab. These receptors all come from a human donor with non-small cell lung cancer whose response to radiotherapy plus ipilimumab could not be evaluated.

The V and J genes are TRBV2 and TRBJ1-1; D possibly corresponds to TRBD1 (5 bases). The V and J ends lost 7 bases and 1 base respectively, with 19 bases between them. Germline V lookup: CDR1 SNHLY, CDR2 FYNNEI. The CDR3 spans 16 residues. The DNA for the CDR3 is TGTGCCAGCAAGCCCAGTGGGGCCGCTAAGAACACTGAAGCTTTCTTT. As protein: CASKPSGAAKNTEAFF. The full variable domain, its missing parts supplied by reference TRBV2 and TRBJ1-1, is EPEVTQTPSHQVTQMGQEVILRCVPISNHLYFYWYRQILGQKVEFLVSFYNNEISEKSEIFDDQFSVERPDGSNFTLKIRSTKLEDSAMYFCASKPSGAAKNTEAFFGQGTRLTVV.

In regard to this clone: Other DNA sequences in the sample encode the same CDR3. The J gene is TRBJ1-1, the V gene TRBV9, with a possible D match to TRBD1 (5 bases). Trimming removed 1 base from V and 4 bases from J, with 8 bases in between. Per the germline V gene, CDR1 is SGDLS and CDR2 is YYNGEE. The CDR3 is 13 amino acids. Here the CDR3 reads CASSVRGGTEAFF. In DNA form, the CDR3 reads TGTGCCAGCAGCGTACGGGGGGGCACTGAAGCTTTCTTT.

This chain connects TRBV30 to TRBJ1-5, with 8 nucleotides matching TRBD1. CDR1 and CDR2 (germline): GTSNPN, SVGIG (reference sequence). The CDR3 spans 16 residues. Germline trimming cut 1 base from V and 3 bases from J; bases unmatched to any gene: 8. The chain's CDR3 is CAWSGISGGPNQPQHF. CDR3 sequence (DNA): TGTGCCTGGAGTGGAATCTCAGGGGGCCCCAATCAGCCCCAGCATTTT.

CDR3 sequence reads: CASSQGRGATNEKLFF. In DNA, the CDR3 is TGCGCCAGCAGCCAAGGAAGGGGCGCGACTAATGAAAAACTGTTTTTT. V gene TRBV4-3 combines with J gene TRBJ1-4; maybe TRBD1 (5 bases). Trimming pared 1 base from V and 2 bases from J, leaving 11 bases between. This CDR3 is built from 16 residues. Per germline, CDR1 LGHNA and CDR2 YSLEER.

This chain uses TRBV28 with TRBJ1-2, with D possibly being TRBD1 (6 bases). This CDR3 spans 14 amino acids. The germline CDR1 and CDR2 sequences are MDHEN and SYDVKM. V was shortened by 5 bases and J by 4 bases, with 14 bases between the two germline ends. The CDR3 reads CASSPLGGAYGYTF. DNA of the CDR3: TGTGCCAGCAGTCCACTGGGGGGGGCCTATGGCTACACCTTC.

This clone is a singleton in its sample. This chain uses TRBV4-2 with TRBJ2-7; 7 bases map to TRBD1. Germline CDR1 and CDR2: LGHNA and YNFKEQ. The junction had 5 bases not matched to a gene; V was cut back by 3 bases and J by 0 bases. The CDR3 is made up of 15 amino acids. The CDR3 protein is CASSHNRGPSYEQYF. CDR3 DNA: TGTGCCAGCAGCCACAACAGGGGTCCCTCCTACGAGCAGTACTTC.

V usage is TRBV19 and J usage is TRBJ1-2; 11 nucleotides match TRBD1. The length of the CDR3 is 15 residues. The germline CDR1 and CDR2 sequences are LNHDA and SQIVND (reference sequence). V was pared by 5 bases and J by 4 bases, with 6 bases of the junction left unmatched. This CDR3 is CASSAFGTGGYGYTF. Written as DNA, the CDR3 is TGTGCCAGTAGTGCCTTCGGGACAGGGGGCTATGGCTACACCTTC.

Only one count was recorded for this clone. The chain carries TRBV7-2 and TRBJ1-2; D is uncertain. The V gene lost 3 bases and the J gene lost 4 bases, with 9 bases spanning the gap. The germline V gene encodes CDR1 SGHTA and CDR2 FQGNSA. The CDR3 covers 13 residues. CDR3 coding DNA: TGTGCCAGCAGCTTCGGGGTCTCCTATGGCTACACCTTC. It translates to CASSFGVSYGYTF.

The gene calls are TRBV27 and TRBJ1-1, with 7 positions matching TRBD1. Germline V gene lookup returns CDR1 MNHEY and CDR2 SMNVEV (reference sequence). V was clipped by 5 bases and J by 0 bases; unmatched bases: 6. The CDR3 runs 15 residues. CDR3 residues: CASSPRQGLNTEAFF. As DNA, the CDR3 is TGTGCCAGCAGTCCGCGACAGGGTCTGAACACTGAAGCTTTCTTT.

This clone was recorded a few times. This sequence joins TRBV25-1 and TRBJ1-5; TRBD1 might be the D (5 bases). CDR1 is MGHDK and CDR2 is SYGVNS in the germline V gene. Deletions cut 2 bases from V and 2 bases from J, with 7 bases between. The CDR3 has 14 residues. The CDR3 loop reads CASSEQGGNQPQHF. CDR3 DNA sequence: TGTGCCAGCAGTGAACAGGGCGGCAATCAGCCCCAGCATTTT.

The chain recombines TRBV7-8 with TRBJ2-1, with 11 bases fitting TRBD2. Germline V gene data show CDR1 as SGHVS and CDR2 as FQNEAQ. V lost 3 bases and J lost 15; bases outside the gene matches: 13. The CDR3 loop spans 15 amino acids. CDR3 residues: CASSFVAGGPILSFF. CDR3 nucleotides: TGTGCCAGCAGCTTCGTAGCGGGAGGGCCAATCCTTTCGTTCTTC.

The V and J genes are TRBV4-1 and TRBJ2-1; D gene ambiguous. The V end was cut by 0 bases, the J end by 6 bases, with 9 bases between. The CDR3 contains 14 residues. The germline V gene has CDR1 MGHRA and CDR2 YSYEKL. The CDR3 DNA reads TGCGCCAGCAGCCAAGATTCTACGGGCAATGAGCAGTTCTTC. Its protein product is CASSQDSTGNEQFF.

The chain employs TRBV7-2 and TRBJ1-2; D remains unclear. V shed 2 bases and J shed 4 bases, with 8 bases lying between them. The germline V gene encodes CDR1 SGHTA and CDR2 FQGNSA. The CDR3 totals 13 residues. The CDR3 loop is CASSLTTFYGYTF. CDR3 nucleotides: TGTGCCAGCAGCTTAACGACATTCTATGGCTACACCTTC.

The CDR3 DNA reads TGCAGCGTTGAAGATCGGTCTCCAAGCTCCTACAATGAGCAGTTCTTC. This sequence encodes CSVEDRSPSSYNEQFF. The rearrangement joins TRBV29-1 to TRBJ2-1; D is ambiguous. CDR3 length equals 16 residues. V was cut by 0 bases and J by 0 bases, with 12 bases left in between. CDR1 is SQVTM and CDR2 is ANQGSEA in the germline V gene.

This clone appeared once. CDR3 DNA sequence: TGTGCCAGCAGCGCGGTGGGGGGTTTGGAGACCCAGTACTTC. Protein sequence: CASSAVGGLETQYF. This chain connects TRBV9 to TRBJ2-5, with D perhaps TRBD2 (6 bases). V lost 3 bases and J lost 5, with 14 bases in between. Germline loops: CDR1 SGDLS, CDR2 YYNGEE. The CDR3 has 14 residues.

This clone was observed a handful of times. V is TRBV9 and J is TRBJ2-1, with 7 bases identical to TRBD2. CDR1 and CDR2 from the germline V gene are SGDLS and YYNGEE. The CDR3 consists of 14 residues. V lost 0 bases and J lost 10; bases outside the gene matches: 7. CDR3 in DNA: TGTGCCAGCAGCGTAGTGGGAGGGGTTGGGGAGCAGTTCTTC. It encodes CASSVVGGVGEQFF. Looking up the rest from reference TRBV9 and TRBJ2-1 gives the full variable domain: DSGVTQTPKHLITATGQRVTLRCSPRSGDLSVYWYQQSLDQGLQFLIQYYNGEERAKGNILERFSAQQFPDLHSELNLSSLELGDSALYFCASSVVGGVGEQFFGPGTRLTVL.

The chain links TRBV25-1 to TRBJ1-2; possible D gene TRBD1, 5 bases. V lost 4 bases to trimming and J lost 0 bases, with 15 bases between them. This CDR3 is 16 amino acids long. CDR1 MGHDK and CDR2 SYGVNS come from the germline V gene. This CDR3 is CASSGTGAGTNYGYTF. CDR3 sequence (DNA): TGTGCCAGCAGTGGAACAGGAGCCGGAACTAACTATGGCTACACCTTC.

This clone was counted a few times. The chain uses TRBV4-3 and TRBJ1-2; the D gene is possibly TRBD1 (6 bases). Germline V lookup: CDR1 LGHNA, CDR2 YSLEER. This CDR3 has 15 amino acids. V was cut by 4 bases and J by 0 bases, with 12 bases left in between. The CDR3 spells CASSPHRVSNYGYTF. DNA of the CDR3: TGCGCCAGCAGCCCTCACAGGGTGTCTAACTATGGCTACACCTTC.

This clone was picked up one time. The chain employs TRBV5-8 and TRBJ1-1, with TRBD1 as a possible D gene (5 bases). From germline, CDR1 is SGHTS and CDR2 YDEGEE. The CDR3 spans 15 residues. V shed 2 bases and J shed 0 bases, with 11 bases lying between them. The CDR3 loop is CASSFGGSVNTEAFF. CDR3 in DNA: TGTGCCAGCAGCTTTGGGGGGTCTGTGAACACTGAAGCTTTCTTT.

V is TRBV11-3 and J is TRBJ2-2, with 7 nucleotides matching TRBD1. With 6 bases clipped from V and 2 bases from J, the junction kept 3 bases outside the gene matches. From germline, CDR1 is SGHNT and CDR2 YENEEA. The CDR3 is 14 residues long. The CDR3 here is CASSWDRNTGELFF. The CDR3, as DNA: TGTGCCAGCAGTTGGGACAGAAACACCGGGGAGCTGTTTTTT.

V is TRBV7-3 and J is TRBJ2-2; 7 bases agree with TRBD2. The germline CDR1 and CDR2 sequences are SGHTA and FQGTGA. The CDR3 is 15 residues long. V gave up 2 bases and J gave up 0 bases; unmatched junction bases: 0. This chain's CDR3 is CASSLAGANTGELFF. CDR3 in DNA: TGTGCCAGCAGCTTAGCGGGGGCGAACACCGGGGAGCTGTTTTTT.

This clone was seen only once. The J gene is TRBJ2-3, the V gene TRBV19; 8 nucleotides line up with TRBD2. CDR3 length: 13 amino acids. The trim removed 11 bases at V and 1 base at J, leaving 5 bases unmatched. Germline lookup yields CDR1 LNHDA and CDR2 SQIVND (reference sequence). Written as DNA, the CDR3 is TGTGCCTGTACGGGGGGGGGCACAGATACGCAGTATTTT. It specifies CACTGGGTDTQYF. Filled out from reference TRBV19 and TRBJ2-3, the complete variable domain reads DGGITQSPKYLFRKEGQNVTLSCEQNLNHDAMYWYRQDPGQGLRLIYYSQIVNDFQKGDIAEGYSVSREKKESFPLTVTSAQKNPTAFYLCACTGGGTDTQYFGPGTRLTVL.

V gene TRBV7-2 combines with J gene TRBJ1-1; 7 nucleotides align to TRBD1. CDR3 length: 15 residues. From germline, CDR1 is SGHTA and CDR2 FQGNSA. V shed 4 bases and J 1 base; nucleotides not matched to a gene: 6. Here the CDR3 reads CASSYGTAGNTEAFF. CDR3 bases: TGTGCCAGCAGCTACGGGACAGCCGGGAACACTGAAGCTTTCTTT.

This sequence joins TRBV7-9 and TRBJ2-7; the match to TRBD2 covers 7 bases. The CDR3 is 15 residues long. V lost 5 bases and J lost 4; bases outside the gene matches: 11. The germline CDR1 and CDR2 sequences are SEHNR and FQNEAQ (reference sequence). In DNA, the CDR3 is TGTGCCAGCAGCCCGACTACCAAGGGAGGGTACGAGCAGTACTTC. Amino acid sequence: CASSPTTKGGYEQYF. Based on the CDR3 plus reference TRBV7-9 and TRBJ2-7, the full variable domain is DTGVSQNPRHKITKRGQNVTFRCDPISEHNRLYWYRQTLGQGPEFLTYFQNEAQLEKSRLLSDRFSAERPKGSFSTLEIQRTEQGDSAMYLCASSPTTKGGYEQYFGPGTRLTVT.